The 18 T cell receptor beta chains below come from one sample, sequenced in a study of T cells in Graves' hyperthyroidism and ophthalmopathy. RNA transcripts yielded amplified TCR beta CDR3 regions. Initially, a first-round RT-PCR of the TCR CDR3 employed the HTBI primer set. One entry per CDR3 protein results from TCRdb running MiXCR on the multiplex PCR reads. The repertoire holds about 700,000 distinct CDR3 sequences, around 15% seen once, with around 9.6% in the top ten. Sequences were obtained from blood. The receptors stem from a woman under 30 with Graves' hyperthyroidism.

This clonotype was observed many times. The V and J genes are TRBV2 and TRBJ1-6; D is undetermined. The V gene's germline CDR1 is SNHLY and CDR2 FYNNEI. Between the trimmed V and J ends, which lost 4 bases and 14 bases, there was a span of 18 bases. The CDR3 has 14 amino acids. In DNA form, the CDR3 reads TGTGCCAGCAGTGTGTCCGCATCGCGTGGAGCCCTCCACTTT. The encoded protein is CASSVSASRGALHF.

The table lists this clonotype with many counts. This rearrangement joins TRBV6-2 or TRBV6-3 to TRBJ2-2, with 8 nucleotides matching TRBD2. The CDR3 consists of 14 residues. The V and J ends lost 10 bases and 6 bases, in that order; junction bases with no gene match: 10. CDR1 and CDR2 from the germline V gene are MNHEY and SVGEGT. CDR3 DNA sequence: TGTGCCACCCCTTCCGGGAGGGCCCCCGGGGAGCTGTTTTTT. It encodes CATPSGRAPGELFF.

The chain couples TRBV30 to TRBJ1-5; 7 bases fit TRBD1. The CDR3 extends over 15 amino acids. Germline CDR1 and CDR2: GTSNPN and SVGIG (reference sequence). V lost 2 bases and J lost 4; bases outside the gene matches: 8. The DNA of the CDR3 is TGTGCCTGGAGTTCCAAACAGGGGTGGAATCAGCCCCAGCATTTT. This codes for CAWSSKQGWNQPQHF. Based on the CDR3 plus reference TRBV30 and TRBJ1-5, the full variable domain is SQTIHQWPATLVQPVGSPLSLECTVEGTSNPNLYWYRQAAGRGLQLLFYSVGIGQISSEVPQNLSASRPQDRQFILSSKKLLLSDSGFYLCAWSSKQGWNQPQHFGDGTRLSIL.

In its sample, this clonotype was seen a few times. The chain employs TRBV14 and TRBJ2-7; TRBD2 matches at 14 bases. The germline CDR1 and CDR2 sequences are SGHDN and FVKESK. This CDR3 is built from 18 residues. The junction had 10 bases not matched to a gene; V was cut back by 1 base and J by 5 bases. The DNA of the CDR3 is TGTGCCAGCAGCCAAGGGGACCAACGACTAGCGGGAGGGAACGAGCAGTACTTC. Translating it yields CASSQGDQRLAGGNEQYF.

There are many counts of this clonotype. The V gene is TRBV18, the J gene TRBJ1-1; D call uncertain. Germline CDR1 is KGHSH and CDR2 is LQKENI. The CDR3 is 16 amino acids. The germline V and J ends were trimmed by 4 bases and 3 bases, with 18 bases remaining between them. In nucleotides, the CDR3 is TGTGCCAGCTCACGCGCCCTCGCGGGCGAAGACACTGAAGCTTTCTTT. Protein sequence: CASSRALAGEDTEAFF.

This clonotype appeared a few times. This chain links TRBV20-1 with TRBJ2-5; TRBD2 might be the D (6 bases). The ends were cut back, 4 bases at V and 4 bases at J, with 10 bases in the middle. This CDR3 is built from 12 residues. Germline V gene sequence: CDR1 DFQATT, CDR2 SNEGSKA (reference sequence). CDR3 in DNA: TGCAGTGCTAATAAGCGGGCAGAGACCCAGTACTTC. It yields the protein CSANKRAETQYF.

V usage is TRBV15 and J usage is TRBJ2-3, with 7 positions matching TRBD1. The CDR3 has 14 residues. Germline loops: CDR1 LNHNV, CDR2 YYDKDF (reference sequence). The V gene end was trimmed by 5 bases and the J gene end by 3 bases; junction bases not matched to a gene: 5. CDR3: CATSHGQATDTQYF. The CDR3 DNA follows: TGTGCCACCAGCCACGGACAGGCGACAGATACGCAGTATTTT.

This clonotype showed up just once. The rearrangement joins TRBV27 to TRBJ2-5, with TRBD1 identical over 7 bases. J gave up 2 bases and V 1 base, and 4 bases lay outside the gene matches. This CDR3 region has 15 residues. Germline-derived CDR1 and CDR2 are MNHEY and SMNVEV (reference sequence). The CDR3 DNA sequence: TGTGCCAGCAGTTTATTTCCAGGGGGACAAGAGACCCAGTACTTC. It is translated as CASSLFPGGQETQYF.

This chain joins TRBV29-1 and TRBJ2-2, with D possibly being TRBD1 (5 bases). This CDR3 region has 14 residues. V was pared by 5 bases and J by 2 bases, with 12 bases between. Germline assignment: CDR1 SQVTM and CDR2 ANQGSEA. CDR3: CSVPQGANTGELFF. The CDR3 DNA reads TGCAGCGTTCCCCAAGGGGCTAACACCGGGGAGCTGTTTTTT.

Ten or more counts support this clonotype. V and J are TRBV20-1 and TRBJ2-7, with 8 bases identical to TRBD1. The V and J ends lost 4 bases and 3 bases, in that order; junction bases with no gene match: 11. CDR3 length: 15 residues. Germline V gives CDR1 DFQATT, CDR2 SNEGSKA (reference sequence). The CDR3 coding sequence is TGCAGTGCTACTCGACCCGGACAGGGCTTCTACGAGCAGTACTTC. Amino acids: CSATRPGQGFYEQYF.

There are many counts of this clonotype. The chain uses TRBV30 and TRBJ2-1, with TRBD2 matching over 10 bases. V gave up 4 bases and J gave up 0 bases; unmatched junction bases: 12. Germline V CDR1 and CDR2: GTSNPN, SVGIG (reference sequence). The CDR3 length is 18 residues. The CDR3 DNA sequence: TGTGCCTGGAAGGGTAGCGGGAGGAGGGTCGGCTCCTACAATGAGCAGTTCTTC. It translates to CAWKGSGRRVGSYNEQFF.

This clonotype was recorded at least ten times. This chain links TRBV3-1 with TRBJ2-7; weak D call: TRBD2 (6 bases). The germline V gene has CDR1 LGHDT and CDR2 YNNKEL (reference sequence). Trimming took 1 base from V and 2 from J, leaving 12 bases between them. There are 15 residues in the CDR3. The CDR3, as DNA: TGTGCCAGCAGCCAAGGGGGAGGCAGGGCCTACGAGCAGTACTTC. It codes for CASSQGGGRAYEQYF.

On this clonotype: A much bigger clone sits one base away, suggesting this may be a read error. The chain is built from TRBV6-1 and TRBJ2-3, with 8 bases matching TRBD2. The CDR3 contains 15 residues. V shed 5 bases and J 1 base; nucleotides not matched to a gene: 5. Germline-derived CDR1 and CDR2 are MNHNS and SASEGT. CDR3 in amino acids: CASSRSGSGTDTQYF. The CDR3 nucleotides are TGTGCCAGCAGTAGAAGCGGGAGTGGCACAGATACGCAGTATTTT.

V usage is TRBV6-1 and J usage is TRBJ2-1, with 7 bases identical to TRBD1. Per germline, CDR1 MNHNS and CDR2 SASEGT. The CDR3 loop spans 16 amino acids. Trimming cost V 3 bases and J 7 bases; bases outside gene matches: 12. The CDR3, as DNA: TGTGCCAGCAGTGAGTCATTGACAGGGTTTAGGAATGAGCAGTTCTTC. It specifies CASSESLTGFRNEQFF.

This clonotype was counted at least ten times. The J gene is TRBJ1-5, the V gene TRBV28, with 9 bases matching TRBD1. CDR3 length: 15 residues. After removal of 4 bases from V and 5 bases from J, the junction contained 6 bases not matched to a gene. Germline CDR1 MDHEN, CDR2 SYDVKM. In DNA form, the CDR3 reads TGTGCCAGCAGTTCCGGGACAGGGCTGCATCAGCCCCAGCATTTT. Translated: CASSSGTGLHQPQHF. Combining the CDR3 with reference TRBV28 and TRBJ1-5 gives the whole variable domain DVKVTQSSRYLVKRTGEKVFLECVQDMDHENMFWYRQDPGLGLRLIYFSYDVKMKEKGDIPEGYSVSREKKERFSLILESASTNQTSMYLCASSSGTGLHQPQHFGDGTRLSIL.

This clonotype was picked up a small number of times. The chain carries TRBV18 and TRBJ2-1; 9 bases agree with TRBD2. The CDR3 is 19 amino acids. Trimming at V came to 1 base and at J to 0 bases, leaving 10 bases not matched to a gene. From germline, CDR1 is KGHSH and CDR2 LQKENI. CDR3 amino acids: CASSPRGLAGWSSYNEQFF. For the CDR3, the DNA is TGTGCCAGCTCACCACGTGGGCTAGCGGGGTGGAGCTCCTACAATGAGCAGTTCTTC.

The chain is built from TRBV7-9 and TRBJ1-2; no clear D. V was pared by 4 bases and J by 0 bases, with 15 bases between. Germline V gives CDR1 SEHNR, CDR2 FQNEAQ (reference sequence). The CDR3 has 16 amino acids. The CDR3 sequence: CASSSLFLETNYGYTF. The DNA of the CDR3 is TGTGCCAGCAGCTCCCTATTCCTTGAGACTAACTATGGCTACACCTTC.

This clonotype appeared many times. The chain employs TRBV12-3 or TRBV12-4 and TRBJ2-2, with TRBD1 identical over 8 bases. The trim removed 5 bases at V and 1 base at J, leaving 3 bases unmatched. The CDR3 sequence is 15 residues long. The CDR3 reads CASSRQGLNTGELFF. CDR3 coding DNA: TGTGCCAGCAGTCGACAGGGGTTGAACACCGGGGAGCTGTTTTTT.